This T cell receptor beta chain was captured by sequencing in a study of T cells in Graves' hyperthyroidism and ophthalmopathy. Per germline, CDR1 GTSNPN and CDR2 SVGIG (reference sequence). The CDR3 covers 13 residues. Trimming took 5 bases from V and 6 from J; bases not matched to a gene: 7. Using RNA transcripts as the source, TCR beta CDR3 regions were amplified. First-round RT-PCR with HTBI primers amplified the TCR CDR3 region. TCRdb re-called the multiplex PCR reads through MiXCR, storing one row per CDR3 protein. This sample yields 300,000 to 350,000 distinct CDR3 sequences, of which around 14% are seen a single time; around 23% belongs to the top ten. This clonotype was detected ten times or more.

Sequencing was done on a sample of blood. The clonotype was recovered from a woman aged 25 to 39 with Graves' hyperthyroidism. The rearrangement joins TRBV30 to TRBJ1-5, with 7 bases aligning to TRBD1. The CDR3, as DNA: TGTGCCTGGGGGCAGGGGGTAGCTCAGCCCCAGCATTTT. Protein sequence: CAWGQGVAQPQHF.